Each of the 10 T cell receptor beta chains below was sequenced from the same sample in a study of CD8 T cells in Susac syndrome. The RNA input was about 0.5 to 1 ug, and it was reverse transcribed with random hexamers. TCRdb reanalysed the immunoSEQ multiplex PCR reads using MiXCR and keeps one entry per CDR3 protein. The sample carries 120,000 to 150,000 distinct CDR3 sequences, more than 90% recorded once. The source material was CD4+ T cells from PBMCs. These receptors were collected from a human donor with Susac syndrome.

The chain recombines TRBV20-1 with TRBJ2-6; 11 bases align to TRBD1. CDR1 is DFQATT and CDR2 is SNEGSKA in the germline V gene (reference sequence). This CDR3 spans 16 amino acids. The V segment lost 6 bases and the J segment 0 bases; nucleotides outside the gene matches: 4. CDR3 nucleotides: TGCAGTGCCAGGACAGGGGGCGCCTCTGGGGCCAACGTCCTGACTTTC. It specifies CSARTGGASGANVLTF.

The chain recombines TRBV4-2 with TRBJ2-2; 8 bases match TRBD2. The CDR3 spans 17 residues. Germline assignment: CDR1 LGHNA and CDR2 YNFKEQ. V shed 0 bases, J shed 3 bases, and the junction held 6 bases outside the gene matches. The CDR3 DNA is TGTGCCAGCAGCCAAGATAGAACTAGCGGTGACACCGGGGAGCTGTTTTTT. This encodes CASSQDRTSGDTGELFF.

This chain joins TRBV12-3 or TRBV12-4 and TRBJ1-2, with D perhaps TRBD1 (5 bases). Trimming shortened V by 6 bases and J by 4 bases, and 24 bases separated the two germline ends. This CDR3 comprises 17 residues. CDR3 bases: TGTGCCAGCAGCTCGCCCAGGGTCCTAACCGTTAGCTATGGCTACACCTTC. Protein: CASSSPRVLTVSYGYTF.

This clonotype appeared once. This sequence joins TRBV3-1 and TRBJ1-1; no reliable D call. CDR3 size: 13 residues. V lost 1 base and J 6 bases, leaving 9 bases between the germline ends. Germline V gives CDR1 LGHDT, CDR2 YNNKEL (reference sequence). CDR3 amino acids: CASSQVRRAEAFF. DNA for the CDR3: TGTGCCAGCAGCCAAGTTCGCCGAGCTGAAGCTTTCTTT. The full variable domain, completed using reference TRBV3-1 and TRBJ1-1, is DTAVSQTPKYLVTQMGNDKSIKCEQNLGHDTMYWYKQDSKKFLKIMFSYNNKELIINETVPNRFSPKSPDKAHLNLHINSLELGDSAVYFCASSQVRRAEAFFGQGTRLTVV.

The chain recombines TRBV4-1 with TRBJ2-7; a possible D gene is TRBD2 (5 bases). Trimming cost V 4 bases and J 3 bases, with 10 bases left between them. The CDR3 covers 13 residues. The germline V gene encodes CDR1 MGHRA and CDR2 YSYEKL. The CDR3 reads CASSRGWVYEQYF. The CDR3 nucleotides are TGCGCCAGCAGCCGCGGGTGGGTCTACGAGCAGTACTTC.

The V call is TRBV6-6, the J call TRBJ1-5; unclear D gene. The germline V gene encodes CDR1 MNHNY and CDR2 SVGAGI (reference sequence). CDR3 length equals 15 residues. Trimming took off 5 bases at V and 0 bases at J, with 11 bases between the two ends. CDR3 region: CASSPGPHSNQPQHF. DNA for the CDR3: TGTGCCAGCAGTCCCGGGCCCCATAGCAATCAGCCCCAGCATTTT.

This chain uses TRBV18 with TRBJ2-3; the match to TRBD2 covers 14 bases. Germline assignment: CDR1 KGHSH and CDR2 LQKENI. This CDR3 has 16 residues. With V trimmed by 1 base and J by 5 bases, 2 bases remained unmatched. CDR3 in DNA: TGTGCCAGCTCACCACGAGGGACTAGCGGGGGAGATACGCAGTATTTT. It specifies CASSPRGTSGGDTQYF.

The V call is TRBV20-1, the J call TRBJ2-3; D not certain. V was pared by 5 bases and J by 6 bases, with 9 bases between. Germline CDR1 reads DFQATT; CDR2 reads SNEGSKA (reference sequence). The CDR3 has 11 residues. The CDR3 protein is CSAWPPDTQYF. The CDR3, as DNA: TGCAGTGCTTGGCCACCGGATACGCAGTATTTT.

DNA for the CDR3: TGTGCCAGCAATCAACAGGGGGCCTTAGTAGAGACCCAGTACTTC. Amino acid sequence: CASNQQGALVETQYF. The chain uses TRBV6-5 and TRBJ2-5; 9 nucleotides match TRBD1. With V trimmed by 7 bases and J by 4 bases, 10 bases remained unmatched. Germline CDR1 MNHEY, CDR2 SVGAGI. This CDR3 region has 15 residues.

The chain uses TRBV5-1 and TRBJ2-5, with 11 bases lining up with TRBD2. Germline CDR1 is SGHRS and CDR2 is YFSETQ. V dropped 7 bases and J dropped 5; count of bases not matched to a gene: 10. This CDR3 is built from 15 residues. The CDR3: CASLPTSGSGETQYF. The CDR3 DNA sequence: TGCGCCAGCCTGCCTACTAGCGGGAGTGGGGAGACCCAGTACTTC.